The rows below give T cell receptor beta chains drawn from one sample of a study of T cell repertoires in urothelial bladder cancer. The repertoire was sequenced with immunoSEQ multiplex PCR; TCRdb's copy has only in-frame clones and lacks some. The sample lists more than 10,000 clones, just over 65% occurring once. Material: tumor-infiltrating cells from bladder cancer. These receptor sequences come from a human donor with urothelial carcinoma. Each CDR3 is given with its conserved first and last residue. A D gene is named only where the DNA matches it firmly. Clone sizes are given selectively: once, few, many, or a class where the clone is expanded.

cdr3_aa cdr3_nt j_call d_call v_call clone_size
CASSLGNYGYTF TGTGCCAGCAGTCTAGGGAACTATGGCTACACCTTC TRBJ1-2 NA TRBV6-5 NA
CASRSGASGTRRDTQYF TGTGCCAGTAGGTCTGGGGCTAGCGGAACACGACGGGATACGCAGTATTTT TRBJ2-3 TRBD2 TRBV19 NA
CASSLSWADQETQYF TGTGCCAGCAGTTTATCGTGGGCAGATCAAGAGACCCAGTACTTC TRBJ2-5 NA TRBV27 NA
CASLPNPGILSGELFF TGTGCCAGCCTACCCAACCCCGGGATTTTGTCCGGGGAGCTGTTTTTT TRBJ2-2 NA TRBV9 NA
CASSTGLAGEQFF TGTGCCAGTAGTACCGGACTAGCGGGAGAGCAGTTCTTC TRBJ2-1 TRBD2 TRBV19 few
CASSPTGNSYNEQFF TGTGCCAGTAGCCCGACAGGGAACTCCTACAATGAGCAGTTCTTC TRBJ2-1 TRBD1 TRBV19 NA
CASSLGTGDEKLFF TGTGCCAGCAGCTTGGGGACAGGGGATGAAAAACTGTTTTTT TRBJ1-4 TRBD1 TRBV7-9 NA
CASSLEGSGGTDTQYF TGTGCCAGCAGCTTAGAAGGTAGCGGGGGCACAGATACGCAGTATTTT TRBJ2-3 TRBD2 TRBV7-2 NA
CSVEDTGGRTEAFF TGCAGCGTTGAAGACACAGGGGGCAGAACTGAAGCTTTCTTT TRBJ1-1 TRBD1 TRBV29-1 medium-sized
CASSPTPGTNSYEQYF TGCGCCAGCAGCCCGACCCCCGGGACTAACTCCTACGAGCAGTACTTC TRBJ2-7 TRBD2 TRBV4-3 NA
CAAGGQPNTEAFF TGTGCCGCGGGCGGGCAGCCGAACACTGAAGCTTTCTTT TRBJ1-1 NA TRBV10-3 once
CASSPGRQGEQFF TGTGCCAGCAGCCCCGGTCGTCAAGGTGAGCAGTTCTTC TRBJ2-1 NA TRBV7-7 once
CASSPWLGEQETQYF TGTGCCAGTAGTCCATGGTTGGGTGAACAAGAGACCCAGTACTTC TRBJ2-5 NA TRBV19 few
CASSPQLTSGGAGGELFF TGTGCCAGCAGCCCCCAACTTACTAGCGGGGGGGCCGGCGGGGAGCTGTTTTTT TRBJ2-2 TRBD2 TRBV7-2 NA
CASSLPGQENYGYTF TGTGCCAGCAGCTTACCGGGACAGGAAAACTATGGCTACACCTTC TRBJ1-2 TRBD1 TRBV7-2 NA
CASKDKSNTGELFF TGCGCCAGCAAGGACAAATCGAACACCGGGGAGCTGTTTTTT TRBJ2-2 NA TRBV10-1 NA
CASISARGPVREQFF TGTGCCAGTATATCAGCGAGGGGGCCCGTTAGGGAGCAGTTCTTC TRBJ2-1 TRBD1 TRBV19 NA
CASSRPDRVDQPQHF TGTGCCAGCAGCCGTCCGGACAGGGTCGATCAGCCCCAGCATTTT TRBJ1-5 TRBD1 TRBV11-3 few
CASRRNPGHEAFF TGTGCCAGCAGACGTAACCCGGGCCATGAAGCTTTCTTT TRBJ1-1 NA TRBV27 few
CASLRGDIQYF TGTGCCAGTCTAAGGGGTGACATTCAGTACTTC TRBJ2-4 NA TRBV2 NA
CASSQEWLADYNEQFF TGTGCCAGCAGCCAAGAATGGCTAGCGGATTACAATGAGCAGTTCTTC TRBJ2-1 TRBD2 TRBV4-2 NA
CASSQGFTDTQYF TGTGCCAGCAGCCAGGGCTTTACAGATACGCAGTATTTT TRBJ2-3 NA TRBV4-2 NA
CASSYGNPGELFF TGTGCCAGCAGTTACGGTAACCCCGGGGAGCTGTTTTTT TRBJ2-2 NA TRBV6-6 NA
CASIGQGQETQYF TGTGCCAGCATCGGACAGGGCCAAGAGACCCAGTACTTC TRBJ2-5 TRBD1 TRBV7-2 NA
CASSLAWRGGTGELFF TGTGCCAGCAGCTTGGCCTGGCGGGGGGGCACCGGGGAGCTGTTTTTT TRBJ2-2 TRBD2 TRBV5-4 NA
CASRSPRGAFF TGTGCCAGCAGGTCTCCAAGGGGAGCTTTCTTT TRBJ1-1 NA TRBV28 large
CASTEREWEYGYTF TGTGCCAGCACAGAGAGGGAGTGGGAGTATGGCTACACCTTC TRBJ1-2 NA TRBV2 NA
CASSLGQTGDTQYF TGCGCCAGCAGTTTGGGACAGACAGGGGATACGCAGTATTTT TRBJ2-3 TRBD1 TRBV5-1 NA
CASSFRSGGIADTQYF TGTGCCAGCAGCTTTAGGAGCGGGGGGATTGCAGATACGCAGTATTTT TRBJ2-3 TRBD2 TRBV7-2 NA
CASSYGRGAPNEQFF TGTGCCAGCAGTTACGGGCGGGGGGCACCGAATGAGCAGTTCTTC TRBJ2-1 TRBD2 TRBV6-5 NA
CASSRGRETEAFF TGTGCCAGTAGTAGGGGGCGCGAAACTGAAGCTTTCTTT TRBJ1-1 NA TRBV19 NA
CASSFDSSGANVLTF TGTGCCAGCAGTTTCGATAGCTCTGGGGCCAACGTCCTGACTTTC TRBJ2-6 NA TRBV27 NA
CASSASSGSTDTQYF TGTGCCAGCAGCGCTAGCAGCGGGAGCACAGATACGCAGTATTTT TRBJ2-3 NA TRBV9 NA
CASSFRPVGNGETQYF TGTGCCAGCAGCTTTCGCCCCGTAGGGAACGGAGAGACCCAGTACTTC TRBJ2-5 NA TRBV11-2 NA
CASSLFGGEIGYTF TGTGCCAGCAGCTTGTTTGGGGGTGAGATTGGCTACACCTTC TRBJ1-2 NA TRBV5-6 medium-sized
CASSPRGGRSGNTIYF TGTGCCAGCAGCCCCCGAGGCGGCCGCTCTGGAAACACCATATATTTT TRBJ1-3 NA TRBV7-6 NA
CASSLDPGFYEQYF TGTGCCAGCAGCTTAGACCCGGGCTTCTACGAGCAGTACTTC TRBJ2-7 NA TRBV7-2 NA
CAWRTRPYAEEQYF TGTGCCTGGAGGACCCGGCCTTACGCTGAGGAGCAGTACTTC TRBJ2-7 NA TRBV30 NA
CSAAQGFTDTQYF TGCAGCGCCGCTCAGGGGTTCACAGATACGCAGTATTTT TRBJ2-3 NA TRBV29-1 NA
CASSSGTGSGNTIYF TGCGCCAGCAGCTCCGGCACAGGCTCTGGAAACACCATATATTTT TRBJ1-3 NA TRBV5-1 NA
CASSERRSGTGELFF TGTGCCAGCAGTGAACGGCGAAGTGGCACCGGGGAGCTGTTTTTT TRBJ2-2 NA TRBV2 NA
CASSYETGGPNTGELFF TGCGCCAGCAGCTACGAGACCGGGGGCCCGAACACCGGGGAGCTGTTTTTT TRBJ2-2 NA TRBV5-1 NA
CASSVIGLNEKLFF TGTGCCAGCAGTGTAATAGGGTTGAATGAAAAACTGTTTTTT TRBJ1-4 NA TRBV2 NA
CASSPGVQETQYF TGTGCCAGCTCACCCGGGGTACAAGAGACCCAGTACTTC TRBJ2-5 NA TRBV18 NA
CASSPPGQGSGGYTF TGTGCCAGCTCACCACCGGGACAGGGGTCAGGGGGCTACACCTTC TRBJ1-2 TRBD1 TRBV18 NA
CASSPSQNYEQYF TGTGCCAGCTCACCCTCACAAAACTACGAGCAGTACTTC TRBJ2-7 NA TRBV18 NA
CASSPGWNTEAFF TGTGCCAGCAGTCCGGGGTGGAACACTGAAGCTTTCTTT TRBJ1-1 NA TRBV27 few
CASSPRSGAYGYTF TGTGCCAGCAGCCCTCGGTCGGGGGCGTATGGCTACACCTTC TRBJ1-2 NA TRBV7-2 NA
CASSPGTSGGQETQYF TGTGCCAGCAGCCCCGGGACTAGCGGGGGACAAGAGACCCAGTACTTC TRBJ2-5 TRBD2 TRBV7-9 NA
CASKRSNNSPLHF TGTGCCAGCAAACGGTCGAATAATTCACCCCTCCACTTT TRBJ1-6 NA TRBV2 NA
CAIQDPANYGYTF TGTGCCATACAGGACCCAGCTAACTATGGCTACACCTTC TRBJ1-2 NA TRBV10-3 NA